The rows below give T cell receptor beta chains drawn from one sample of a study of CD8 T cells in ankylosing spondylitis. TCRdb passed the 5' RACE reads through MiXCR, listing each CDR3 protein once. The sample records around 250,000 distinct CDR3 sequences, more than 25% being singletons. The sample comprised blood, either unsorted or a sorted T cell fraction (not recorded which). The receptor source for this set is a male donor with ankylosing spondylitis or in good health (not recorded which). Each CDR3 is given with its conserved first and last residue. Each record gives: J gene, V gene, clone size, D gene, CDR3 protein, CDR3 DNA. The D gene is left open where the match is weak. The size of a clone is reported for some rows only, either as once, few or many, or as a class for expanded clones.

>TRBJ2-7|TRBV9|NA|NA
CASSEGDLRSYEQYF
TGTGCCAGCAGCGAGGGTGACCTACGCTCCTACGAGCAGTACTTC
>TRBJ2-5|TRBV28|NA|TRBD1
CASSYTGVSQETQYF
TGTGCCAGCAGTTACACAGGGGTTTCGCAAGAGACCCAGTACTTC
>TRBJ2-7|TRBV6-5|NA|NA
CASSYSFGSYEQYF
TGTGCCAGCAGTTACTCCTTTGGTAGCTACGAGCAGTACTTC
>TRBJ2-7|TRBV6-1|NA|TRBD1
CASSSPRTGGDYLAYEQYF
TGTGCCAGCAGCTCCCCCCGGACAGGGGGCGATTATCTTGCCTACGAGCAGTACTTC
>TRBJ1-1|TRBV2|NA|NA
CASSARLRQYTEAFF
TGTGCCAGCAGTGCCCGCCTTAGACAGTACACTGAAGCTTTCTTT
>TRBJ1-5|TRBV28|NA|NA
CASTMSNQPQHF
TGTGCCAGCACCATGAGCAATCAGCCCCAGCATTTT
>TRBJ1-2|TRBV6-1|NA|NA
CATSFVQRGGNGYTF
TGTGCCACCAGCTTTGTCCAACGCGGTGGGAATGGCTACACCTTC
>TRBJ2-1|TRBV12-3/TRBV12-4|few|NA
CASSSSLTGNEQFF
TGTGCCAGCAGTTCCTCCCTGACTGGCAATGAGCAGTTCTTC
>TRBJ2-5|TRBV4-2|NA|NA
CASSQDRSGGYDQETQYF
TGTGCCAGCAGCCAAGATCGATCGGGGGGCTACGACCAAGAGACCCAGTACTTC
>TRBJ2-1|TRBV27|NA|NA
CAPLGNEQFF
TGTGCCCCATTAGGGAATGAGCAGTTCTTC
>TRBJ2-6|TRBV11-1|NA|TRBD1
CASSLALDRGSSGANVLTF
TGTGCCAGCAGCTTAGCTCTGGACAGGGGAAGCTCTGGGGCCAACGTCCTGACTTTC
>TRBJ2-3|TRBV5-5|NA|TRBD1
CASSVTGGLSTDTQYF
TGTGCCAGCAGCGTGACAGGGGGCCTTAGCACAGATACGCAGTATTTT
>TRBJ2-1|TRBV29-1|many|NA
CSVPSHTYNEQFF
TGCAGCGTTCCCAGCCATACCTACAATGAGCAGTTCTTC
>TRBJ2-1|TRBV7-9|few|NA
CASSARSGTPGGNEQFF
TGTGCCAGCAGCGCGCGCTCCGGGACTCCCGGGGGCAATGAGCAGTTCTTC
>TRBJ1-5|TRBV25-1|NA|TRBD1
CASRGRGAPQHF
TGTGCCAGCAGGGGCAGGGGGGCGCCCCAGCATTTT
>TRBJ2-2|TRBV12-3/TRBV12-4|NA|NA
CASSFGESNTGELFF
TGTGCCAGCAGTTTCGGGGAATCGAACACCGGGGAGCTGTTTTTT
>TRBJ1-2|TRBV29-1|NA|TRBD1
CSVEELGQGDGYTF
TGCAGCGTTGAAGAGTTAGGGCAGGGGGACGGCTACACCTTC
>TRBJ2-4|TRBV20-1|NA|NA
CSSLSPDRTKNIQYF
TGCAGCTCCCTCTCCCCGGACAGAACAAAAAACATTCAGTACTTC
>TRBJ1-2|TRBV28|few|TRBD1
CASSTVTGGGYGYTF
TGTGCCAGCAGCACCGTCACAGGGGGCGGCTATGGCTACACCTTC
>TRBJ2-7|TRBV29-1|many|NA
CSVVADHPYEQYF
TGCAGCGTTGTGGCGGACCACCCCTACGAGCAGTACTTC
>TRBJ2-1|TRBV7-6|NA|NA
CASSLAALLYDGDEQFF
TGTGCCAGCAGCTTAGCGGCCCTCCTCTACGACGGAGATGAGCAGTTCTTC
>TRBJ2-7|TRBV7-2|NA|TRBD1
CASSPTGTVPYEQYF
TGTGCCAGCAGCCCCACCGGGACAGTTCCCTACGAGCAGTACTTC
>TRBJ2-3|TRBV12-3/TRBV12-4|NA|NA
CASSTYSSGADTQYF
TGTGCCAGCAGTACATACTCTTCGGGGGCAGATACGCAGTATTTT
>TRBJ1-3|TRBV12-3/TRBV12-4|NA|TRBD1
CASSYGRQGASGNTIYF
TGTGCCAGCAGTTACGGAAGACAGGGGGCGTCTGGAAACACCATATATTTT
>TRBJ2-3|TRBV7-6|NA|NA
CASSPRTRDTQYF
TGTGCCAGCAGCCCACGGACGAGAGATACGCAGTATTTT
>TRBJ1-4|TRBV7-2|NA|TRBD1
CASSRDRGNEKLFF
TGTGCCAGCAGCCGGGACAGAGGTAATGAAAAACTGTTTTTT
>TRBJ2-7|TRBV3-1|NA|NA
CASSQWSQGRDEQYF
TGTGCCAGCAGCCAATGGAGCCAGGGTCGCGACGAGCAGTACTTC
>TRBJ2-1|TRBV20-1|NA|NA
CSARVWGAQAFNEQFF
TGCAGTGCTAGAGTGTGGGGGGCCCAAGCTTTTAATGAGCAGTTCTTC
>TRBJ1-1|TRBV12-3/TRBV12-4|few|NA
CASSLGPEAFF
TGTGCCAGCAGTTTGGGACCTGAAGCTTTCTTT
>TRBJ2-1|TRBV7-9|NA|NA
CASSPPGVGEQFF
TGTGCCAGCAGCCCCCCGGGGGTGGGTGAGCAGTTCTTC
>TRBJ2-5|TRBV24-1|NA|NA
CATSDLGARETQYF
TGTGCCACCAGTGATTTGGGAGCGAGAGAGACCCAGTACTTC